This T cell receptor (beta chain) derives from a study of early T cells in non-severe SARS-CoV-2 infection. The CDR3 extends over 13 amino acids. With 6 bases clipped from V and 2 bases from J, the junction kept 4 bases outside the gene matches. TCRdb reprocessed the 5' RACE reads via MiXCR and lists one record per CDR3 protein. The top ten hold 6% of the sample, which has under 50,000 distinct CDR3 sequences, 3.5% to 5% seen once. This clonotype appeared many times. The chain has TRBV12-3 or TRBV12-4 and TRBJ2-7, with TRBD1 identical over 7 bases. Sequences were obtained from whole blood. The sequence came from an adult who was a healthcare worker with PCR-confirmed SARS-CoV-2 infection or an uninfected control (not recorded which). CDR3: CASRPGTAYEQYF. In nucleotides, the CDR3 is TGTGCCAGCAGGCCCGGGACAGCCTACGAGCAGTACTTC.